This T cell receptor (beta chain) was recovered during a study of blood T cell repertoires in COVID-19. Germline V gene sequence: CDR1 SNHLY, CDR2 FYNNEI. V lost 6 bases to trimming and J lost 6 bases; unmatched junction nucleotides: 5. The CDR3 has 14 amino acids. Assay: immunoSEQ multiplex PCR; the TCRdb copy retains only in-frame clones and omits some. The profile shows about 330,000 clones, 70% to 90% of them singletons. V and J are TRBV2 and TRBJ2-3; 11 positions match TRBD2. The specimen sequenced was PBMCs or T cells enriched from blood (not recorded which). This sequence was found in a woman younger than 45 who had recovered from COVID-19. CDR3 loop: CASRVSGGADTQYF. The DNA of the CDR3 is TGTGCCAGCAGGGTTAGCGGGGGGGCGGATACGCAGTATTTT.